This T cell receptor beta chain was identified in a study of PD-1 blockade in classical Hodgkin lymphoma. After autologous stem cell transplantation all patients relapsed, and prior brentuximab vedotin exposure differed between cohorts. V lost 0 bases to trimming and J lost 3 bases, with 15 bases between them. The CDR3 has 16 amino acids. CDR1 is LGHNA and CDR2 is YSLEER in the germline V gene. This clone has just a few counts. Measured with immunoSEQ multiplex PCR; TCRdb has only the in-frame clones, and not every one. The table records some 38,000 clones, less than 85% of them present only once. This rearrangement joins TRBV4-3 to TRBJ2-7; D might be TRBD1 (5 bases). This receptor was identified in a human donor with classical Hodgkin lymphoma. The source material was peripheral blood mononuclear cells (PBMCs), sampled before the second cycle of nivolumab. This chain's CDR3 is CASSQDIRGVFYEQYF. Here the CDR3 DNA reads TGCGCCAGCAGCCAAGATATAAGGGGTGTTTTCTACGAGCAGTACTTC.